This entry lists 8 T cell receptor beta chains sequenced from one sample in a study of breast tumors, draining lymph nodes, adjacent tissues. One entry per CDR3 protein, called by TCRdb with MiXCR from the multiplex PCR reads. This sample yields over 10,000 distinct CDR3 sequences, of which 62% are seen a single time; approximately 49% belongs to the top ten. Source material: tumor-adjacent breast tissue. The receptors derive from a female donor with breast cancer. Some clones in this sample may be carry-over from other donors' samples.

This rearrangement joins TRBV6-4 to TRBJ2-1; possible D gene TRBD1, 6 bases. This CDR3 comprises 15 residues. V shed 4 bases and J shed 2 bases, with 12 bases lying between them. The V gene's germline CDR1 is MRHNA and CDR2 SNTAGT. The CDR3 reads CASSVYEGAYNEQFF. DNA of the CDR3: TGTGCCAGCAGTGTTTATGAGGGGGCCTACAATGAGCAGTTCTTC.

The chain employs TRBV5-6 and TRBJ2-4, with D possibly matching TRBD1 (5 bases). Germline assignment: CDR1 SGHDT and CDR2 YYEEEE. Trimming shortened V by 4 bases and J by 0 bases, and 14 bases separated the two germline ends. The CDR3 is 16 amino acids. This chain's CDR3 is CASSISGAKAKNIQYF. CDR3 nucleotide sequence: TGTGCCAGCAGCATTAGTGGGGCTAAAGCCAAAAACATTCAGTACTTC.

This clonotype was found a few times. The J gene is TRBJ1-3, the V gene TRBV4-1; D is uncertain. Looked up from germline, CDR1 is MGHRA and CDR2 is YSYEKL. V was trimmed by 4 bases and J by 2 bases, leaving 18 bases between them. The CDR3 length is 17 residues. CDR3 residues: CASSPQRTYSTGNTIYF. CDR3 sequence (DNA): TGCGCCAGCAGCCCTCAGCGAACCTACTCCACTGGAAACACCATATATTTT.

The chain has TRBV24-1 and TRBJ2-3, with a possible D match to TRBD1 (5 bases). Germline-derived CDR1 and CDR2 are KGHDR and SFDVKD. The CDR3 is made up of 15 amino acids. Trimming left V 10 bases short and J 2 bases short, with 18 bases between. CDR3 bases: TGTGCCACTCAGAAAGCCCAAGGGGCCACAGATACGCAGTATTTT. This codes for CATQKAQGATDTQYF.

The chain employs TRBV29-1 and TRBJ1-2; 7 bases align to TRBD1. Germline CDR1 and CDR2: SQVTM and ANQGSEA. The ends lost 4 bases at V and 4 bases at J; junction bases unmatched: 9. This CDR3 region has 14 residues. The chain's CDR3 is CSVGGTVDFYGYTF. CDR3 DNA sequence: TGCAGCGTTGGAGGGACAGTGGACTTCTATGGCTACACCTTC.

This clonotype was recorded at least ten times. V gene TRBV11-2 combines with J gene TRBJ2-1, with 7 bases fitting TRBD1. There are 15 residues in the CDR3. Germline V gene lookup returns CDR1 SGHAT and CDR2 FQNNGV. V dropped 5 bases and J dropped 0; count of bases not matched to a gene: 4. The CDR3 reads CASSTGVISYNEQFF. The CDR3 DNA follows: TGTGCCAGCAGCACAGGGGTGATCTCCTACAATGAGCAGTTCTTC.

The rearrangement links TRBV7-9 to TRBJ1-2, with D possibly matching TRBD1 (5 bases). The CDR3 contains 12 residues. Trimming left V 5 bases short and J 8 bases short, with 12 bases between. The germline V gene encodes CDR1 SEHNR and CDR2 FQNEAQ (reference sequence). The CDR3 here is CASSPQGYGYTF. CDR3 sequence (DNA): TGTGCCAGCAGCCCGCAGGGTTACGGCTACACCTTC.

The V gene is TRBV25-1, the J gene TRBJ2-3; D could derive from TRBD1 or TRBD2 (6 bases each). Trimming stripped 7 bases from V and 3 bases from J, with 14 bases between. The CDR3 extends over 14 amino acids. In germline, CDR1 is MGHDK, CDR2 SYGVNS. The CDR3 DNA reads TGTGCCAGCACCGAGGCGGGACAAACAGATACGCAGTATTTT. It codes for CASTEAGQTDTQYF.